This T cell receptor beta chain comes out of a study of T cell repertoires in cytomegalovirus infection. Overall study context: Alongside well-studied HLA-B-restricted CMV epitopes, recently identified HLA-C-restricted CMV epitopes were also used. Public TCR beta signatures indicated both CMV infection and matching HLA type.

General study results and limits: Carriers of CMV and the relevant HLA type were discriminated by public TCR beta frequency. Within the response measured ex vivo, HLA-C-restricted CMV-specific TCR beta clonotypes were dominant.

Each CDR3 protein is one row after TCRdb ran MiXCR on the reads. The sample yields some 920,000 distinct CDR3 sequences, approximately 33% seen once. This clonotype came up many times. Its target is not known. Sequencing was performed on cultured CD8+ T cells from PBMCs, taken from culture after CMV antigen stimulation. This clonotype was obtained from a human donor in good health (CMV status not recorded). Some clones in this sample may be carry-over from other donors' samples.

The DNA for the CDR3 is TGTGCCAGCCGTGGGGGGGGGCCCATGAACACTGAAGCTTTCTTT. Translated, it gives CASRGGGPMNTEAFF. The chain employs TRBV7-9 and TRBJ1-1; tentative D call: TRBD1 (6 bases). Deletions cut 8 bases from V and 0 bases from J, with 16 bases between. From germline, CDR1 is SEHNR and CDR2 FQNEAQ (reference sequence). CDR3 length: 15 amino acids.